The sequence of this TCR beta chain was determined in a study of cytomegalovirus exposure and HLA in healthy donors. Use of 60 Vbeta and 13 Jbeta primers characterized the PCR. The method was immunoSEQ multiplex PCR; TCRdb's version includes in-frame clones alone and lacks a portion of them. The sample consists of approximately 140,000 clones, around 80% of them appearing once. CDR1 is GTSNPN, CDR2 SVGIG, per germline (reference sequence). The CDR3 contains 14 residues. V lost 0 bases and J 6 bases, leaving 15 bases between the germline ends. The TCR originated in a woman in her 50s in good health and CMV-seropositive. Sequencing input: PBMCs. The chain links TRBV30 to TRBJ2-7; D call uncertain. The CDR3 coding sequence is TGTGCCTGGAGTGTATATGAAATTTGGGCCGAGCAGTACTTC. Protein sequence: CAWSVYEIWAEQYF.